Listed below are T cell receptor beta chains from one sample, sequenced in a study of cytomegalovirus exposure and HLA in healthy donors. Repertoires were generated with immunoSEQ multiplex PCR, while TCRdb's copy carries only in-frame clones and drops some. The sample lists fewer than 250,000 clones; over 60% were seen once. The sample consisted of PBMCs. Every receptor here comes from a man aged 18 to 30 in good health and CMV-seronegative. Each CDR3 is given with its conserved first and last residue. The D gene is left open where the match is weak. Clone size is stated in some rows and not others, as once, few, many or a class when expanded.

j_call | clone_size | d_call | v_call | cdr3_nt | cdr3_aa
TRBJ2-4 | NA | NA | TRBV13 | TGTGCCAGCAGCTTAGAGGACGGAGGCGAAAACATTCAGTACTTC | CASSLEDGGENIQYF
TRBJ1-1 | few | NA | TRBV6-4 | TGTGCCAGCAGTGTGGGCCCCGACGGGAACACTGAAGCTTTCTTT | CASSVGPDGNTEAFF
TRBJ2-5 | NA | TRBD2 | TRBV7-8 | TGTGCCAGCAGCTTAGTTGGCGGGAGCGGGGTGACCCAGTACTTC | CASSLVGGSGVTQYF
TRBJ2-7 | NA | NA | TRBV21-1 | TGTGCCAGCAGCAAAGACCCCGGGACAGGGGAGGCCTACGAGCAGTACTTC | CASSKDPGTGEAYEQYF
TRBJ1-5 | many | NA | TRBV6-6 | TGTGCCAGCAGTTACTCCCCCCAGGCCAGGGGTCAGCCCCAGCATTTT | CASSYSPQARGQPQHF
TRBJ2-7 | NA | NA | TRBV25-1 | TGTGCCAGCAGTCGAGGGAGCTACGAGCAGTACTTC | CASSRGSYEQYF
TRBJ1-5 | NA | TRBD1 | TRBV11-1 | TGTGCCAGCAGCCCGGGACAGGGAGGACAGCCCCAGCATTTT | CASSPGQGGQPQHF
TRBJ2-7 | NA | TRBD2 | TRBV4-2 | TGTGCCAGCAGCCAGGGAATAGCGGGATCCTACGAGCAGTACTTC | CASSQGIAGSYEQYF
TRBJ2-7 | NA | NA | TRBV7-9 | TGTGCCAGCAGCTCCGAGACAGCTTCCTACGAGCAGTACTTC | CASSSETASYEQYF
TRBJ2-3 | once | TRBD2 | TRBV6-4 | TGTGCCAGCAGTGACGAGGGGAGGGAACCAGATACGCAGTATTTT | CASSDEGREPDTQYF
TRBJ1-2 | NA | NA | TRBV7-3 | TGTGCCAGCAGCTTACGGGGTGGCTATGGCTACACCTTC | CASSLRGGYGYTF
TRBJ1-4 | few | NA | TRBV5-4 | TGTGCCAGCAGCTTCGAACAGGATGAAAAACTGTTTTTT | CASSFEQDEKLFF
TRBJ2-3 | NA | TRBD1 | TRBV19 | TGTGCCAGTAGGCCCGGGACAGGGAACACAGATACGCAGTATTTT | CASRPGTGNTDTQYF
TRBJ2-7 | NA | TRBD2 | TRBV6-5 | TGTGCCAGCAGTTACACTAGCGGGACTCGCGAGCAGTACTTC | CASSYTSGTREQYF
TRBJ2-5 | NA | TRBD2 | TRBV5-8 | TGTGCCAGCAGCTTGGCGGGACTAGCGGGGGGAGAGACCCAGTACTTC | CASSLAGLAGGETQYF
TRBJ2-5 | NA | TRBD2 | TRBV30 | TGTGCCTGGAGTGTCGGGTGGGGGGGGGAGACCCAGTACTTC | CAWSVGWGGETQYF
TRBJ1-5 | NA | NA | TRBV19 | TGTGCCAGTAGTATGTATGACAGGAGCAATCAGCCCCAGCATTTT | CASSMYDRSNQPQHF
TRBJ2-7 | NA | TRBD2 | TRBV5-5 | TGTGCCAGCAGCCCGACTAGCGGGAAGTCTGGTCGGTACGAGCAGTACTTC | CASSPTSGKSGRYEQYF
TRBJ2-1 | NA | NA | TRBV5-1 | TGCGCCAGCGGAGGGGGGGTGGCAAATGAGCAGTTCTTC | CASGGGVANEQFF
TRBJ2-7 | NA | TRBD2 | TRBV11-1 | TGTGCCAGCAGCTTAGCGGGAGGGCCCCTCGAGCAGTACTTC | CASSLAGGPLEQYF
TRBJ1-4 | once | TRBD1 | TRBV12-5 | TGTGCTAGTGGTTCCCTCCCGACAGGGCCCAATCAAAAACTGTTTTTT | CASGSLPTGPNQKLFF
TRBJ2-1 | NA | TRBD2 | TRBV15 | TGTGCCACCAGCAGGCCACTAGCGGGGCTATACAATGAGCAGTTCTTC | CATSRPLAGLYNEQFF
TRBJ2-3 | few | NA | TRBV30 | TGTGCCTGGAGTTTAATAGATACGCAGTATTTT | CAWSLIDTQYF
TRBJ2-5 | once | TRBD2 | TRBV5-4 | TGTGCCAGCAGCCGTACAATTAGACTAGCGGGGGCGAAAGAGACCCAGTACTTC | CASSRTIRLAGAKETQYF
TRBJ2-2 | medium-sized | TRBD1 | TRBV7-9 | TGTGCCAGCAGCTTATTCGACAGGGATCTCCCCGGGGAGCTGTTTTTT | CASSLFDRDLPGELFF
TRBJ2-7 | NA | NA | TRBV28 | TGTGCCAGCAGTCCCGGGGCAGGGGAATACGAGCAGTACTTC | CASSPGAGEYEQYF
TRBJ1-1 | NA | NA | TRBV18 | TGTGCCAGCTCACCACCTAGGACAGCCAACACTGAAGCTTTCTTT | CASSPPRTANTEAFF
TRBJ2-5 | NA | NA | TRBV15 | TGTGCCACCGGCGCATGGGACACTGAGACCCAGTACTTC | CATGAWDTETQYF
TRBJ2-2 | NA | TRBD1 | TRBV4-2 | TGTGCCAGCAGCCGGGGACAGAGGAACACCGGGGAGCTGTTTTTT | CASSRGQRNTGELFF
TRBJ1-2 | NA | TRBD1 | TRBV9 | TGTGCCAGCAGCGGGGGACAGGGGGAAAACTATGGCTACACCTTC | CASSGGQGENYGYTF
TRBJ2-3 | NA | TRBD2 | TRBV6-5 | TGTGCCAGCAGTTACTCCGCACTAGCGGGGGCAGATACGCAGTATTTT | CASSYSALAGADTQYF
TRBJ2-7 | NA | NA | TRBV7-9 | TGTTCCAGCAGCCGAGACAGTTACGAGCAGTACTTC | CSSSRDSYEQYF
TRBJ2-1 | NA | NA | TRBV7-2 | TGTGCCAGCAGCATTTATATCCCCAATGAGCAGTTCTTC | CASSIYIPNEQFF
TRBJ1-2 | NA | NA | TRBV5-1 | TGCGCCAGCACCTCGTACAGCCTGCATGATGGCTACACCTTC | CASTSYSLHDGYTF
TRBJ1-2 | once | NA | TRBV7-5 | TGTGCCAGAAGCTTAGCGCAGTCCCCTCGGGACTATGGCTACACCTTC | CARSLAQSPRDYGYTF
TRBJ2-5 | NA | NA | TRBV5-6 | TGTGCCAGCAGCCCATGGTTTCGGGGGAACCAAGAGACCCAGTACTTC | CASSPWFRGNQETQYF
TRBJ1-2 | NA | NA | TRBV7-3 | TGTGCCAGCAGCTTATCATCCGGGACACCCAGTTATGGCTACACCTTC | CASSLSSGTPSYGYTF